The present T cell receptor beta chain was sequenced within a study of OX40 agonist ivuxolimab in advanced cancers. The CDR3 extends over 16 amino acids. Germline CDR1 reads SGHRS; CDR2 reads YFSETQ. With V trimmed by 4 bases and J by 3 bases, 6 bases remained unmatched. TCRdb keeps only in-frame clones here, not all; method: immunoSEQ multiplex PCR. The sample lists about 67,000 clones; over 70% were seen once. In this sample, this clone turned up once. This sequence joins TRBV5-1 and TRBJ2-7; 14 positions match TRBD2. The sequenced sample was CD4+ or CD8+ T cells sorted from blood, obtained in a trial of the OX40 agonist ivuxolimab. This clonotype was sampled from an adult with an advanced solid tumor such as melanoma, head and neck, liver or kidney cancer. Here the CDR3 reads CASSQGLAGVRYEQYF. DNA for the CDR3: TGCGCCAGCAGCCAGGGACTAGCGGGAGTCCGCTACGAGCAGTACTTC.